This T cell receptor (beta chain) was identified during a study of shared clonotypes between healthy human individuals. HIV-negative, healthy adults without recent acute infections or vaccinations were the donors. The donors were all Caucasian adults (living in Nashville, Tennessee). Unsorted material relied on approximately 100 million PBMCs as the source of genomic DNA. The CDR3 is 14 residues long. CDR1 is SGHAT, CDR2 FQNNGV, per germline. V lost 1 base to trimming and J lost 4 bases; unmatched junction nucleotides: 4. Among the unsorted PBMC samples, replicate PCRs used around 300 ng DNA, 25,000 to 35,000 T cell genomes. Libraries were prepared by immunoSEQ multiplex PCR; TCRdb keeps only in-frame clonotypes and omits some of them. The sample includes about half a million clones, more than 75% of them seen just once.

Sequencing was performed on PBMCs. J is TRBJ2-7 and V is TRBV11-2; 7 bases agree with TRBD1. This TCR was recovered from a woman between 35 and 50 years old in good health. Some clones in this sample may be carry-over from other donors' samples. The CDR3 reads CASSLGTGIYEQYF. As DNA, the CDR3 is TGTGCCAGCAGCTTAGGGACAGGAATTTACGAGCAGTACTTC.